Listed here are 28 T cell receptor beta chains from one sample, sequenced in a study of blood T cell repertoires in COVID-19. Clones were read by immunoSEQ multiplex PCR, and TCRdb kept only the in-frame ones, dropping some. Here the sample spans about 490,000 clones, 80% to 90% being singletons. The source material was peripheral blood. These TCRs come from a human donor in a cohort sampled during active COVID-19.

About this clone itself: This CDR3 is also generated by other DNA sequences in the sample. The chain employs TRBV12-3 or TRBV12-4 and TRBJ1-1, with unresolved D. V was shortened by 3 bases and J by 2 bases, with 7 bases between the two germline ends. The CDR3 length is 13 residues. The CDR3 coding sequence is TGTGCCAGCAGTTTCGGCGGAAACACTGAAGCTTTCTTT. Translation gives CASSFGGNTEAFF.

The CDR3 loop reads CASRLRDSTINEQFF. CDR3 in DNA: TGTGCCAGCAGGCTCCGGGACTCCACGATCAATGAGCAGTTCTTC. The V gene is TRBV27, the J gene TRBJ2-1; a possible D gene is TRBD2 (6 bases). CDR1 MNHEY and CDR2 SMNVEV come from the germline V gene (reference sequence). This CDR3 spans 15 amino acids. The V and J ends lost 6 bases and 6 bases respectively, with 18 bases between them.

This rearrangement joins TRBV11-2 to TRBJ2-7; TRBD2 matches 8 bases. Looked up from germline, CDR1 is SGHAT and CDR2 is FQNNGV. The V gene end was trimmed by 5 bases and the J gene end by 0 bases; junction bases not matched to a gene: 6. The CDR3 is made up of 15 amino acids. The CDR3 here is CASSPLAGNSYEQYF. The DNA for the CDR3 is TGTGCCAGCAGCCCGTTAGCGGGAAACTCCTACGAGCAGTACTTC.

The gene calls are TRBV24-1 and TRBJ1-5, with D maybe TRBD1 (6 bases). Germline-derived CDR1 and CDR2 are KGHDR and SFDVKD. This CDR3 is 14 amino acids long. The V gene lost 2 bases and the J gene lost 7 bases, with 11 bases spanning the gap. The CDR3 sequence: CATSDSARGQPQHF. The CDR3, as DNA: TGTGCCACCAGTGATTCCGCGAGGGGGCAGCCCCAGCATTTT.

This chain connects TRBV18 to TRBJ1-2; D is uncertain. The ends were cut back, 3 bases at V and 14 bases at J, with 16 bases in the middle. Germline CDR1 is KGHSH and CDR2 is LQKENI. CDR3 length equals 12 residues. The CDR3 bases are TGTGCCAGCTCACCCGCAGGTCCTCTGTGGACCTTC. Its translation is CASSPAGPLWTF. Full variable domain (rest looked up from reference TRBV18 and TRBJ1-2): NAGVMQNPRHLVRRRGQEARLRCSPMKGHSHVYWYRQLPEEGLKFMVYLQKENIIDESGMPKERFSAEFPKEGPSILRIQQVVRGDSAAYFCASSPAGPLWTFGSGTRLTVV.

The V and J genes are TRBV5-8 and TRBJ2-4, with 7 bases matching TRBD2. The ends lost 3 bases at V and 9 bases at J; junction bases unmatched: 6. CDR1 and CDR2 from the germline V gene are SGHTS and YDEGEE. The CDR3 is made up of 13 amino acids. CDR3 loop: CASSSRLAGIQYF. The CDR3 region has the DNA TGTGCCAGCAGCTCCAGACTAGCAGGCATTCAGTACTTC.

This clone was detected only a few times. The same CDR3 can be traced to other DNA sequences in this sample. The gene calls are TRBV7-2 and TRBJ1-2; unclear D gene. V was shortened by 1 base and J by 1 base, with 7 bases between the two germline ends. Germline CDR1 is SGHTA and CDR2 is FQGNSA. The CDR3 is 14 amino acids. Here the CDR3 reads CASSLDSLNYGYTF. In nucleotides, the CDR3 is TGTGCCAGCAGCTTAGACAGCCTTAACTATGGCTACACCTTC.

This chain uses TRBV19 with TRBJ2-6, with 9 bases matching TRBD1. The CDR3 loop spans 17 amino acids. Germline CDR1 reads LNHDA; CDR2 reads SQIVND (reference sequence). V lost 6 bases and J lost 3; bases outside the gene matches: 9. The CDR3 coding sequence is TGTGCCAGTAGCCCGGGACAGGGTCTGGGTGGGGCCAACGTCCTGACTTTC. It specifies CASSPGQGLGGANVLTF.

The chain employs TRBV7-3 and TRBJ2-2; the D gene is possibly TRBD1 (6 bases). The CDR3 is made up of 15 amino acids. Deletions cut 0 bases from V and 1 base from J, with 6 bases between. Germline CDR1 SGHTA, CDR2 FQGTGA. CDR3 sequence: CASSLTTGNTGELFF. The DNA for the CDR3 is TGTGCCAGCAGCTTAACGACAGGGAACACCGGGGAGCTGTTTTTT.

J is TRBJ2-7 and V is TRBV27; the match to TRBD1 covers 10 bases. V was pared by 6 bases and J by 5 bases, with 10 bases of the junction left unmatched. CDR3 length: 15 amino acids. Germline loops: CDR1 MNHEY, CDR2 SMNVEV (reference sequence). The CDR3 DNA is TGTGCCAGCAGAAAATTATGGACAGGGGGGCACGAGCAGTACTTC. Amino acids: CASRKLWTGGHEQYF.

The CDR3 sequence: CASSLSGTSQPYEQYF. The CDR3 DNA is TGTGCCAGCAGCTTGTCTGGGACTAGCCAACCCTACGAGCAGTACTTC. V usage is TRBV7-2 and J usage is TRBJ2-7, with 9 bases aligning to TRBD2. Per the germline V gene, CDR1 is SGHTA and CDR2 is FQGNSA. V gave up 3 bases and J gave up 2 bases; unmatched junction bases: 8. The CDR3 sequence is 16 residues long.

J is TRBJ2-7 and V is TRBV19, with 9 bases matching TRBD2. J gave up 5 bases and V 3 bases, and 8 bases lay outside the gene matches. Germline-derived CDR1 and CDR2 are LNHDA and SQIVND (reference sequence). The CDR3 runs to 15 residues. CDR3 protein: CASSIRAGGPDEQYF. The CDR3 DNA is TGTGCCAGTAGTATTCGGGCGGGAGGGCCCGACGAGCAGTACTTC.

The chain combines TRBV19 with TRBJ1-5, with a weak D call TRBD1 (6 bases). The CDR3 extends over 15 amino acids. Deletions cut 4 bases from V and 2 bases from J, with 12 bases between. In germline, CDR1 is LNHDA, CDR2 SQIVND (reference sequence). CDR3 region: CASSTPGARNQPQHF. In DNA form, the CDR3 reads TGTGCCAGTAGTACCCCAGGGGCGCGCAATCAGCCCCAGCATTTT. Based on the CDR3 plus reference TRBV19 and TRBJ1-5, the full variable domain is DGGITQSPKYLFRKEGQNVTLSCEQNLNHDAMYWYRQDPGQGLRLIYYSQIVNDFQKGDIAEGYSVSREKKESFPLTVTSAQKNPTAFYLCASSTPGARNQPQHFGDGTRLSIL.

The chain links TRBV11-3 to TRBJ2-3; TRBD2 aligns across 10 bases. Germline V gives CDR1 SGHNT, CDR2 YENEEA. With 6 bases clipped from V and 6 bases from J, the junction kept 6 bases outside the gene matches. There are 14 residues in the CDR3. CDR3 protein: CASSQREGRDTQYF. The CDR3 DNA is TGTGCCAGCAGTCAGCGGGAGGGCCGGGATACGCAGTATTTT.

The chain couples TRBV7-3 to TRBJ2-3; TRBD2 matches 11 bases. J was trimmed by 5 bases and V by 4 bases; bases with no gene match: 8. The CDR3 runs to 16 residues. The germline V gene has CDR1 SGHTA and CDR2 FQGTGA. The CDR3 loop reads CASSYATSGMLDTQYF. The CDR3 DNA is TGTGCCAGCAGCTACGCGACTAGCGGGATGCTAGATACGCAGTATTTT.

The V and J genes are TRBV6-5 and TRBJ2-1; unclear D gene. The germline V gene encodes CDR1 MNHEY and CDR2 SVGAGI. There are 15 residues in the CDR3. V was shortened by 6 bases and J by 2 bases, with 14 bases between the two germline ends. The CDR3 DNA reads TGTGCCAGCAGGAACCTAAGGCGGACCTACAATGAGCAGTTCTTC. This sequence encodes CASRNLRRTYNEQFF.

This rearrangement joins TRBV5-8 to TRBJ2-3, with TRBD1 identical over 10 bases. The CDR3 runs to 15 residues. Germline V CDR1 and CDR2: SGHTS, YDEGEE. J lost 4 bases, V lost 3 bases, and 5 bases had no gene match. CDR3 protein: CASSYPGTGADTQYF. In DNA, the CDR3 is TGTGCCAGCAGCTACCCCGGGACAGGGGCAGATACGCAGTATTTT.

In its sample, this clone was seen once. As DNA, the CDR3 is TGTGCCAGCAAAGCGGGACTCTCCTACAATGAGCAGTTCTTC. Its protein is CASKAGLSYNEQFF. The chain uses TRBV6-5 and TRBJ2-1; the match to TRBD2 covers 7 bases. Germline V gives CDR1 MNHEY, CDR2 SVGAGI. V shed 7 bases, J shed 0 bases, and the junction held 3 bases outside the gene matches. The CDR3 extends over 14 amino acids.

This chain joins TRBV30 and TRBJ1-4; D is unclear. Per the germline V gene, CDR1 is GTSNPN and CDR2 is SVGIG (reference sequence). V was pared by 2 bases and J by 5 bases, with 9 bases between. The CDR3 covers 13 residues. The CDR3 is CAWSIGLNEKLFF. CDR3 nucleotides: TGTGCCTGGAGTATCGGACTGAATGAAAAACTGTTTTTT.

In this sample, this clone turned up once. The chain employs TRBV6-2 or TRBV6-3 and TRBJ2-1, with 7 bases aligning to TRBD2. The CDR3 has 15 amino acids. Per germline, CDR1 MNHEY and CDR2 SVGEGT. The V and J ends lost 5 bases and 3 bases, in that order; junction bases with no gene match: 7. This chain's CDR3 is CASSTPSGGYNEQFF. The CDR3 region has the DNA TGTGCCAGCAGTACTCCTAGCGGCGGCTACAATGAGCAGTTCTTC.

The genes are TRBV11-1 and TRBJ2-5, with TRBD1 matching over 7 bases. V lost 3 bases, J lost 2 bases, and 3 bases stayed unmatched. Germline CDR1 is SGHAT and CDR2 is FQDESV (reference sequence). The CDR3 length is 14 residues. The CDR3 DNA follows: TGTGCCAGCAGCTTTCCGGGACAGCAAGAGACCCAGTACTTC. It encodes CASSFPGQQETQYF.

The rearrangement links TRBV5-1 to TRBJ2-5; D gene ambiguous. V was trimmed by 0 bases and J by 3 bases, leaving 9 bases between them. CDR3 length equals 14 residues. CDR1 and CDR2 (germline): SGHRS, YFSETQ. CDR3 DNA sequence: TGCGCCAGCAGCTTGGCCCAGCAGGAAGAGACCCAGTACTTC. Residues: CASSLAQQEETQYF.

V usage is TRBV3-1 (or the pseudogene TRBV3-2) and J usage is TRBJ1-2, with 9 bases that match TRBD1. The length of the CDR3 is 16 residues. After removal of 5 bases from V and 4 bases from J, the junction contained 11 bases not matched to a gene. Germline loops: CDR1 LGHDT, CDR2 YNNKEL (reference sequence). The CDR3 DNA is TGTGCCAGCAGCTCCCGGGACAGGGACGTGATCTATGGCTACACCTTC. Amino acid sequence: CASSSRDRDVIYGYTF.

This clone appeared a few times. The chain combines TRBV29-1 with TRBJ1-2; D perhaps matches TRBD1 (6 bases). CDR1 and CDR2 from the germline V gene are SQVTM and ANQGSEA. The CDR3 contains 13 residues. The V end lost 7 bases, the J end lost 8 bases, and 20 bases lay between the germline ends. The DNA for the CDR3 is TGCAGCGGGGAACAACAGGGAGATTGGGGCTACACCTTC. It translates to CSGEQQGDWGYTF.

The gene calls are TRBV9 and TRBJ2-3, with a tentative D call TRBD2 (6 bases). The germline V gene encodes CDR1 SGDLS and CDR2 YYNGEE. The CDR3 contains 16 residues. The V end was cut by 6 bases, the J end by 2 bases, with 19 bases between. In DNA, the CDR3 is TGTGCCAGCACAACCGGTCACGGGAGTCCCACAGATACGCAGTATTTT. Translated, it gives CASTTGHGSPTDTQYF.

V usage is TRBV6-5 and J usage is TRBJ1-2, with 7 bases that match TRBD1. The germline gives CDR1 MNHEY, CDR2 SVGAGI. There are 15 residues in the CDR3. J was trimmed by 0 bases and V by 5 bases; bases with no gene match: 6. CDR3 nucleotides: TGTGCCAGCAGTATCGGCAGGGGGTCTAACTATGGCTACACCTTC. Translated, it gives CASSIGRGSNYGYTF.

The chain joins TRBV7-3 to TRBJ2-3; D might be TRBD2 (6 bases). This CDR3 is 13 amino acids long. Trimming shortened V by 6 bases and J by 4 bases, and 11 bases separated the two germline ends. CDR1 and CDR2 (germline): SGHTA, FQGTGA. CDR3 sequence reads: CASSFPGADTQYF. CDR3 DNA sequence: TGTGCCAGCAGTTTCCCGGGGGCAGATACGCAGTATTTT.

CDR3: CASSGPGTGISGNTIYF. Written as DNA, the CDR3 is TGTGCCAGCAGCGGACCCGGGACAGGTATCTCTGGAAACACCATATATTTT. The gene calls are TRBV9 and TRBJ1-3; the match to TRBD1 covers 8 bases. The J segment lost 0 bases and the V segment lost 3 bases, leaving 8 bases of the junction unmatched. The CDR3 covers 17 residues. The germline V gene has CDR1 SGDLS and CDR2 YYNGEE.